This is a list of T cell receptor beta chains from one sample in a study of T cell responses to AZD1222 COVID-19 vaccine. Clones were read by immunoSEQ multiplex PCR, and TCRdb kept only the in-frame ones, dropping some. The sample shows under 130,000 clones, around 91% of them seen only once. The specimen was peripheral blood, collected on day 0 of AZD1222 vaccination. The receptor set was obtained from an adult in good health. The CDR3 runs from the conserved cysteine through the conserved F or W. A D gene is named only where the DNA matches it firmly. Part of the rows lack a size; the others show once, few, many or a class for expanded clones.

D	V	size	J	DNA	CDR3
TRBD1	TRBV6-5	NA	TRBJ1-2	TGTGCCAGCAGTTACCTCAACAGGGGGCAAGGTGGCTACACCTTC	CASSYLNRGQGGYTF
NA	TRBV27	once	TRBJ2-7	TGTGCCAGCAGTTTAAACCCCGCCCTCAGGGGCTACGAGCAGTACTTC	CASSLNPALRGYEQYF
NA	TRBV7-3	NA	TRBJ2-7	TGTGCCAGCAGCCAGGGGGGTTCCGAGCAGTACTTC	CASSQGGSEQYF
NA	TRBV28	NA	TRBJ1-2	TGTGCCAGCAGTTTGAGGGGTAGGGGCCCTAACTATGGCTACACCTTC	CASSLRGRGPNYGYTF
NA	TRBV5-4	NA	TRBJ2-7	TGTGCCAGCAGCTCTCTAAGAACCCCAGCCGAGCAGTACTTC	CASSSLRTPAEQYF
TRBD1	TRBV20-1	NA	TRBJ1-2	TGCAGTGCTAGTTTGACAGGGGCCTATGGCTACACCTTC	CSASLTGAYGYTF
TRBD1	TRBV19	NA	TRBJ1-5	TGTGCCAGTAGTGTTTGGCAGGGGGGGAATCAGCCCCAGCATTTT	CASSVWQGGNQPQHF
NA	TRBV5-5	NA	TRBJ1-6	TGTGCCAGCAGCGGGGGAGGGCAGGGGAACAATTCACCCCTCCACTTT	CASSGGGQGNNSPLHF
NA	TRBV19	NA	TRBJ2-3	TGTGCCAGTAGGTCGGCGCGAAGCACAGATACGCAGTATTTT	CASRSARSTDTQYF
NA	TRBV6-5	NA	TRBJ1-4	TGTGCCAGCAGTCCCCGGGTGTCGCGTGAAAAACTGTTTTTT	CASSPRVSREKLFF
TRBD1	TRBV18	NA	TRBJ2-3	TGTGCCAGCTCACCTGGGACAGCCACAGATACGCAGTATTTT	CASSPGTATDTQYF
NA	TRBV14	once	TRBJ1-1	TGTGCCAGCAGCCAAGTTGAGAACACTGAAGCTTTCTTT	CASSQVENTEAFF
TRBD2	TRBV7-8	NA	TRBJ2-1	TGTGCCAGCAAAGAGCGGGGGCGGGGTGAGCAGTTCTTC	CASKERGRGEQFF
TRBD1	TRBV5-8	few	TRBJ1-5	TGTGCCACCACAGGGGGCAGGGGACAGCCCCAGCATTTT	CATTGGRGQPQHF
TRBD1	TRBV7-2	NA	TRBJ2-4	TGTGCCAGCAGCTTAGCGGACAGGGGATATTGGAAGCCCAAAAACATTCAGTACTTC	CASSLADRGYWKPKNIQYF
NA	TRBV6-5	NA	TRBJ1-5	TGTGCCAGCAGTTACTCTCGGAATTCCAATCAGCCCCAGCATTTT	CASSYSRNSNQPQHF
NA	TRBV4-3	NA	TRBJ1-3	TGCGCCAGCAGCCAAGATCCGAGTAACGGAAACACCATATATTTT	CASSQDPSNGNTIYF
NA	TRBV7-2	NA	TRBJ2-5	TGTGCCAGCAGCTTAAACATAGTCGGACTCTTCAAGACCCAGTACTTC	CASSLNIVGLFKTQYF
NA	TRBV19	few	TRBJ2-5	TGTGCCAGTAGTATTTCGGGGGCCGCGGAGACCCAGTACTTC	CASSISGAAETQYF
NA	TRBV7-3	few	TRBJ2-3	TGTGCCAGCAGCTTAAGTGGGGGGGCCGCTACAGATACGCAGTATTTT	CASSLSGGAATDTQYF
TRBD1	TRBV28	NA	TRBJ1-6	TGTGCCAGCAGTAGGGGGACAGGGGGTAATTCACCCCTCCACTTT	CASSRGTGGNSPLHF
NA	TRBV27	NA	TRBJ1-6	TGTGCCAGCAGTCCCGGGACTAGCTCTTACCCAGCATATAATTCACCCCTCCACTTT	CASSPGTSSYPAYNSPLHF
TRBD2	TRBV18	NA	TRBJ2-1	TGTGCCAGCTCACTAGCGGGGGGGGACAATGAGCAGTTCTTC	CASSLAGGDNEQFF
TRBD2	TRBV29-1	NA	TRBJ2-3	TGCAGCGTGATCCGGACTAGCGGGTCAGATACGCAGTATTTT	CSVIRTSGSDTQYF
NA	TRBV9	NA	TRBJ2-2	TGTGCCAGCAGCGTCTCCCCATCCGAGGGGGAGCTGTTTTTT	CASSVSPSEGELFF
NA	TRBV6-5	NA	TRBJ2-7	TGTGCCAGCAGTACCCGACAGTACGAGCAGTACTTC	CASSTRQYEQYF
TRBD1	TRBV11-1	NA	TRBJ1-4	TGTGCCAGCAGCGAGGGACAGGGTAATGAAAAACTGTTTTTT	CASSEGQGNEKLFF
NA	TRBV6-2/TRBV6-3	NA	TRBJ1-2	TGTGCCAGCAGTTACACCGGCGGGGGGTCAGGCTACACCTTC	CASSYTGGGSGYTF
NA	TRBV4-3	NA	TRBJ2-1	TGCGCCAGCAGCCAAGAGCCCGGATCCGGGTTGTACAATGAGCAGTTCTTC	CASSQEPGSGLYNEQFF
TRBD2	TRBV18	NA	TRBJ2-7	TGTGCCAGCTCACCGGGGCGGGGGGCCGTTTACGAGCAGTACTTC	CASSPGRGAVYEQYF
NA	TRBV19	NA	TRBJ1-5	TGTGCCAGTAGTATAGGAGCGGGGGGGCAGCCCCAGCATTTT	CASSIGAGGQPQHF
TRBD1	TRBV6-5	NA	TRBJ2-1	TGTGCCAGCAGTCCAGGGACAGGGGTCAATGAGCAGTTCTTC	CASSPGTGVNEQFF
NA	TRBV5-1	NA	TRBJ2-5	TGCGCCAGCAGCCGCACTGCCGGGCAGTCGAGTCGAAGAGGGGGAAAAGAGACCCAGTACTTC	CASSRTAGQSSRRGGKETQYF
NA	TRBV30	NA	TRBJ1-1	TGTGCCTTGCACAGGGCTGGGGACACTGAAGCTTTCTTT	CALHRAGDTEAFF
TRBD2	TRBV24-1	NA	TRBJ2-2	TGTGCCACCAGGGGACTAGCGGGGGTGTTCGGGGAGCTGTTTTTT	CATRGLAGVFGELFF
NA	TRBV5-1	NA	TRBJ2-3	TGCGCCAGCAGCGCGGGACCCACCGATACGCAGTATTTT	CASSAGPTDTQYF
NA	TRBV7-3	few	TRBJ1-5	TGTGCCAGCAGTTCAAAACTGCAGCCCCAGCATTTT	CASSSKLQPQHF
NA	TRBV3-1/TRBV3-2	NA	TRBJ1-4	TGTGCCAGCAGCGTCGGGGCTGCTAATGAAAAACTGTTTTTT	CASSVGAANEKLFF
TRBD1	TRBV30	NA	TRBJ2-7	TGTGCCTGGGGACAGGGGCAAACCTACGAGCAGTACTTC	CAWGQGQTYEQYF
NA	TRBV6-4	NA	TRBJ2-5	TGTGCCAGCAGTGACCAGCCTGGGGGGGGCTTGGAGACCCAGTACTTC	CASSDQPGGGLETQYF
NA	TRBV7-6	once	TRBJ2-7	TGTGCCAGCAGCTTAGCGTTGGGGGGCTGGGAACCCTACGAGCAGTACTTC	CASSLALGGWEPYEQYF
TRBD1	TRBV7-9	NA	TRBJ1-2	TGTGCCAGCAGCTTAGGGGGACAGGGGGCGGATGGCTACACCTTC	CASSLGGQGADGYTF
NA	TRBV3-1/TRBV3-2	NA	TRBJ1-2	TGTGCCAGCAGCCAGGGCCTTCTCGGGGCCTATCGGGGCTACACCTTC	CASSQGLLGAYRGYTF
NA	TRBV5-6	NA	TRBJ1-1	TGTGCCAGCAGCCGGACGTCTCGGATTTTGAACACTGAAGCTTTCTTT	CASSRTSRILNTEAFF
NA	TRBV6-1	NA	TRBJ2-1	TGTGCCAGCAGTGAGTCCGGGACTGGCGATGAGCAGTTCTTC	CASSESGTGDEQFF
NA	TRBV5-6	once	TRBJ1-1	TGTGCCAGCAGCTTGGAGGTTGGGGGCAACACTGAAGCTTTCTTT	CASSLEVGGNTEAFF
NA	TRBV5-1	NA	TRBJ1-6	TGCGCCAGCAGCCCGGACAGATCACCCCTCCACTTT	CASSPDRSPLHF
NA	TRBV5-1	NA	TRBJ1-5	TGCGCCAGCAGCTTGGGGGACATTGATGGGGGGCAGCCCCAGCATTTT	CASSLGDIDGGQPQHF
NA	TRBV7-2	once	TRBJ1-6	TGTGCCAGCAGCTTAGGCCTCCTAGGGAGCTCCTATAATTCACCCCTCCACTTT	CASSLGLLGSSYNSPLHF
NA	TRBV4-1	once	TRBJ2-5	TGCGCCAGCAGCCAACGATTAGGTGGGGAGACCCAGTACTTC	CASSQRLGGETQYF
NA	TRBV7-9	NA	TRBJ1-1	TGTGCCAGCAGCCCGGGGGGAACTGAAGCTTTCTTT	CASSPGGTEAFF
NA	TRBV7-2	NA	TRBJ1-1	TGTGCCAGCACCTTCCTTTCAGGGAGTGTCAGGAACACTGAAGCTTTCTTT	CASTFLSGSVRNTEAFF
TRBD1	TRBV7-8	NA	TRBJ1-6	TGTGCCAGCAGCCAAGGGACAGGGTTTTCACCCCTCCACTTT	CASSQGTGFSPLHF
TRBD1	TRBV11-2	NA	TRBJ2-5	TGTGCCAGCAGCACGACAGGGGCTCAAGAGACCCAGTACTTC	CASSTTGAQETQYF
NA	TRBV30	NA	TRBJ2-2	TGTGCCTGGAGACCCCAGACCATCGGGGAGCTGTTTTTT	CAWRPQTIGELFF
TRBD1	TRBV12-3/TRBV12-4	once	TRBJ1-2	TGTGCCAGCAGTCGGGACAGGGATGGCTACACCTTC	CASSRDRDGYTF
NA	TRBV18	once	TRBJ1-4	TGTGCCAGCTCACCAAGTGCCTTAGGAGGGAGCGGTGAAAAACTGTTTTTT	CASSPSALGGSGEKLFF
TRBD1	TRBV18	NA	TRBJ2-7	TGTGCCAGCTCGCGGGACAGGGGGTCCTTCGTGCAGTACTTC	CASSRDRGSFVQYF
TRBD1	TRBV25-1	once	TRBJ1-1	TGTGCCAGCAGTGGACAGGGGGCGGCCACTGAAGCTTTCTTT	CASSGQGAATEAFF